The rows below give T cell receptor beta chains drawn from one sample of a study of cytomegalovirus exposure and HLA in healthy donors. Sequencing used immunoSEQ multiplex PCR; TCRdb keeps in-frame clones, though not all of them. Counted here are 130,000 or so clones, around 77% occurring once; the ten biggest clones make up around 1.2%. The sample consisted of PBMCs. These receptors all stem from a man aged 50-59 years in good health and CMV-seronegative. CDR3s include the opening cysteine and the closing phenylalanine or tryptophan.

CDR3,length,V,J
CASHPGQGLNTEAFF,15,TRBV6-5,TRBJ1-1
CATRQQETQYF,11,TRBV15,TRBJ2-5
CAFVTAQGANTQYF,14,TRBV30,TRBJ2-3
CASSPLSSGSPGELFF,16,TRBV18,TRBJ2-2
CASSLGTGGNTIYF,14,TRBV5-4,TRBJ1-3
CAYDTGGEETQYF,13,TRBV2,TRBJ2-5
CSARDRGSYYF,11,TRBV20-1,TRBJ2-7
CASSKDRGRTEAFF,14,TRBV5-1,TRBJ1-1
CASSLVPGSYEQYF,14,TRBV7-2,TRBJ2-7
CASSPTGQYTYEQYF,15,TRBV7-2,TRBJ2-7
CAISENRGEGYTF,13,TRBV10-3,TRBJ1-2
CASSPPTSGAVPYEQYF,17,TRBV18,TRBJ2-7
CASSYSPPPGTTGYTF,16,TRBV6-5,TRBJ1-2
CAWTPGGQGHQPQHF,15,TRBV30,TRBJ1-5
CAMRERGSGELFF,13,TRBV15,TRBJ2-2
CASSLLDRGTTEAFF,15,TRBV28,TRBJ1-1
CATSEGSSYEQYF,13,TRBV6-1,TRBJ2-7
CASSVTGTSLDEQFF,15,TRBV11-2,TRBJ2-1
CASRSYPGELFF,12,TRBV28,TRBJ2-2
CASSEEGTSSHEQYF,15,TRBV6-1,TRBJ2-7
CASSDRGDTQYF,12,TRBV6-1,TRBJ2-3
CASSQDGTSGSYEQYF,16,TRBV4-1,TRBJ2-7
CASSLSGGGETQYF,14,TRBV28,TRBJ2-5
CSVDGLAAGELFF,13,TRBV29-1,TRBJ2-2
CASSLAGQRDNEQFF,15,TRBV7-6,TRBJ2-1
CASSPRQGDYTEAFF,15,TRBV11-2,TRBJ1-1
CASSVATGLAGDNEQFF,17,TRBV9,TRBJ2-1
CASSLPGQDYNEQFF,15,TRBV5-4,TRBJ2-1
CASSLSYRGQETQYF,15,TRBV28,TRBJ2-5
CAISEGRRDYEQYF,14,TRBV10-3,TRBJ2-7
CASSLGQGVAAFF,13,TRBV5-6,TRBJ1-1
CASSPDSTYTEAFF,14,TRBV5-1,TRBJ1-1
CASSSTGQAYNEQFF,15,TRBV7-9,TRBJ2-1
CASTSRGEQYF,11,TRBV2,TRBJ2-7
CASSLILNTEAFF,13,TRBV5-5,TRBJ1-1
CASSLFGQGETTQYF,15,TRBV7-2,TRBJ2-3
CASSAGLYTDTQYF,14,TRBV19,TRBJ2-3
CASRGSSNYGYTF,13,TRBV6-5,TRBJ1-2
CASGRGQLSEDTEAFF,16,TRBV10-2,TRBJ1-1
CASSLDRVNYGYTF,14,TRBV28,TRBJ1-2
CASSLRQITDTQYF,14,TRBV7-2,TRBJ2-3
CASSRQPNYEQYF,13,TRBV6-5,NA
CASSQDSARRSYEQYF,16,TRBV4-3,TRBJ2-7
CASSRRAEAVQYF,13,TRBV6-5,TRBJ2-7
CASSRDKTNTGELFF,15,TRBV5-4,TRBJ2-2
CASSRLAGGIETQYF,15,TRBV18,TRBJ2-5
CASSSPPTSGRGTVSYEQYF,20,TRBV9,TRBJ2-7
CASTGSGAADTQYF,14,TRBV6-1,TRBJ2-3
CATGRGFQETQYF,13,TRBV15,TRBJ2-5
CASRDNFPRSPLHF,14,TRBV27,TRBJ1-6
CASSLGERAENTIYF,15,TRBV5-6,TRBJ1-3
CASITNGGAGGYTF,14,TRBV28,TRBJ1-2
CASSPAGGPGLFF,13,TRBV25-1,TRBJ2-2